This is a list of T cell receptor beta chains from one sample in a study of T cells in Graves' hyperthyroidism and ophthalmopathy. MiXCR was run by TCRdb on the multiplex PCR reads, yielding one entry per CDR3 protein. The sample shows around 500,000 distinct CDR3 sequences, approximately 16% of them seen only once. Sequencing was done on a sample of blood. The source is a woman aged 25-40 years with Graves' ophthalmopathy. The CDR3 runs from the conserved cysteine through the conserved F or W. A D gene is named only where the DNA matches it firmly. Only some rows state a clone size, as once, few, many or a class for expanded clones.

>TRBV2|TRBJ2-3|many|-
CAGRGAYTDTQYF
TGTGCCGGCCGTGGGGCCTACACAGATACGCAGTATTTT
>TRBV9|TRBJ2-1|few|-
CASSSRALEGYNEQFF
TGTGCCAGCAGCTCTCGGGCCCTCGAGGGGTACAATGAGCAGTTCTTC
>TRBV20-1|TRBJ2-1|-|TRBD1
CMIDRGRVNAYNEQFF
TGCATGATAGACAGGGGGCGGGTTAATGCCTACAATGAGCAGTTCTTC
>TRBV20-1|TRBJ1-2|-|-
CSARNPAIYGYTF
TGCAGTGCTAGAAACCCTGCTATCTATGGCTACACCTTC
>TRBV29-1|TRBJ2-7|-|-
CSVLGGATYEQYF
TGCAGCGTTTTAGGTGGGGCCACCTACGAGCAGTACTTC
>TRBV2|TRBJ2-3|-|TRBD2
CASSPGTSGSIGTDTQYF
TGTGCCAGCAGTCCCGGGACTAGCGGGAGTATAGGGACAGATACGCAGTATTTT
>TRBV28|TRBJ1-4|few|-
CASSPGGGEKLFF
TGTGCCAGCAGTCCCGGGGGGGGGGAAAAACTGTTTTTT
>TRBV12-3/TRBV12-4|TRBJ2-1|-|-
CASSLVGIGNEQFF
TGTGCCAGCAGTTTAGTTGGGATTGGCAATGAGCAGTTCTTC
>TRBV28|TRBJ2-1|few|-
CASSLFSGSRNNEQFF
TGTGCCAGCAGTTTATTTAGTGGTAGCCGGAACAATGAGCAGTTCTTC
>TRBV20-1|TRBJ2-3|-|-
CSARDLPAGGLDTQYF
TGCAGTGCTAGAGACCTCCCGGCAGGGGGGTTAGATACGCAGTATTTT
>TRBV7-9|TRBJ2-1|few|-
CASSLREWGHNEQFF
TGTGCCAGCAGCTTGAGGGAGTGGGGGCACAATGAGCAGTTCTTC
>TRBV6-1|TRBJ2-7|many|-
CASSTEGSYEQYF
TGTGCCAGCAGCACGGAGGGGAGCTACGAGCAGTACTTC
>TRBV6-5|TRBJ1-2|few|TRBD1
CASSYSPGGVLGYTF
TGTGCCAGCAGTTACTCCCCAGGGGGCGTCCTTGGCTACACCTTC
>TRBV18|TRBJ1-5|many|-
CASSPREGNQPQHF
TGTGCCAGCTCACCCCGAGAGGGTAATCAGCCCCAGCATTTT
>TRBV12-3/TRBV12-4|TRBJ1-1|many|TRBD1
CASSRATGGTEAFF
TGTGCCAGCAGTCGTGCGACAGGGGGCACTGAAGCTTTCTTT
>TRBV6-1|TRBJ2-1|-|TRBD1
CASRDTGGLLNEQFF
TGTGCCAGCAGGGACACAGGGGGCCTTTTGAATGAGCAGTTCTTC
>TRBV27|TRBJ2-3|-|TRBD1
CASLTGGTDTQYF
TGTGCCAGCCTCACAGGGGGCACAGATACGCAGTATTTT